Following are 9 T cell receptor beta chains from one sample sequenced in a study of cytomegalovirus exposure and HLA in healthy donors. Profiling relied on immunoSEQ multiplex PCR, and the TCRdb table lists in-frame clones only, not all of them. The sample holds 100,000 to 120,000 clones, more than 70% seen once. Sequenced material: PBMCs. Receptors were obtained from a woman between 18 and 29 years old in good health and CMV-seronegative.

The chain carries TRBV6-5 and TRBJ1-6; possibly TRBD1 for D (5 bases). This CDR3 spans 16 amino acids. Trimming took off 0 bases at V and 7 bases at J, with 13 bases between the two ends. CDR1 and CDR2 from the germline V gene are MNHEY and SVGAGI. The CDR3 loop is CASSYSFGAGNSPLHF. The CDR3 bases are TGTGCCAGCAGTTACTCTTTTGGGGCTGGGAATTCACCCCTCCACTTT.

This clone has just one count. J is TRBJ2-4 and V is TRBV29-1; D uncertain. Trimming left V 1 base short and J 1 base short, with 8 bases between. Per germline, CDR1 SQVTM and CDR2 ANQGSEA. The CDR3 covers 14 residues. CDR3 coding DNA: TGCAGCGTTGAAGCCCCGGGTGCCAAAAACATTCAGTACTTC. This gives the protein CSVEAPGAKNIQYF.

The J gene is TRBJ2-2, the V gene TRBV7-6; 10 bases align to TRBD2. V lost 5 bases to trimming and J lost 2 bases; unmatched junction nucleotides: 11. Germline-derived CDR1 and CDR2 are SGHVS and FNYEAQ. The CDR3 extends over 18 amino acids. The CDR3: CASSHPSGRAVNTGELFF. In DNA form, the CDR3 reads TGTGCCAGCAGCCACCCCAGCGGGAGGGCCGTAAACACCGGGGAGCTGTTTTTT.

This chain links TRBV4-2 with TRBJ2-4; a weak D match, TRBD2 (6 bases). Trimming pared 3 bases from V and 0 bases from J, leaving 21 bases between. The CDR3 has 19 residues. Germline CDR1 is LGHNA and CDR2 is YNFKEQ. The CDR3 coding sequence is TGTGCCAGCAGCCACCGAAGGTTGGAAGGGACTCTAGCCAAAAACATTCAGTACTTC. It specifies CASSHRRLEGTLAKNIQYF.

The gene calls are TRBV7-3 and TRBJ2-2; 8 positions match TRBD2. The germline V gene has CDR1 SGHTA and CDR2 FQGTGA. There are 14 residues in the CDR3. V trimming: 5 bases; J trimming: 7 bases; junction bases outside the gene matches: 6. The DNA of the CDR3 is TGTGCCAGCAGCCCCGGGAGGGATAACGGGGAGCTGTTTTTT. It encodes CASSPGRDNGELFF. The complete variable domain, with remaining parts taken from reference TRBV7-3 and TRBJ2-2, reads GAGVSQTPSNKVTEKGKYVELRCDPISGHTALYWYRQSLGQGPEFLIYFQGTGAADDSGLPNDRFFAVRPEGSVSTLKIQRTERGDSAVYLCASSPGRDNGELFFGEGSRLTVL.

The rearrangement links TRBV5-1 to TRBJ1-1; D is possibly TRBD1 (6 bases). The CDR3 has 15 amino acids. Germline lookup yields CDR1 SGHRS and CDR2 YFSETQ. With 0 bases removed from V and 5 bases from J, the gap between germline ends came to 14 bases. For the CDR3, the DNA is TGCGCCAGCAGCTTGGTGGCAGGGCAGGGGACTGAAGCTTTCTTT. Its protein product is CASSLVAGQGTEAFF.

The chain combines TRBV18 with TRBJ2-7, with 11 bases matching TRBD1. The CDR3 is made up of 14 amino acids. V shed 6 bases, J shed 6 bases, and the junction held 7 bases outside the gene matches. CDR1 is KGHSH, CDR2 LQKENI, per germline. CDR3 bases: TGTGCCAGCTCTCTCTCTGGGACAGGGGGCGAGCAGTACTTC. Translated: CASSLSGTGGEQYF. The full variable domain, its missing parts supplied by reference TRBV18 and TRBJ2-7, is NAGVMQNPRHLVRRRGQEARLRCSPMKGHSHVYWYRQLPEEGLKFMVYLQKENIIDESGMPKERFSAEFPKEGPSILRIQQVVRGDSAAYFCASSLSGTGGEQYFGPGTRLTVT.

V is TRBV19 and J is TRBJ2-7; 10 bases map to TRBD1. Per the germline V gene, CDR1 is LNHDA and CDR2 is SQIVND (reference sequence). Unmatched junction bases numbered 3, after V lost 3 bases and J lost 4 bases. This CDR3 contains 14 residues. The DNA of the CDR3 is TGTGCCAGTAGTATTCCGGGACAGGGGTACGAGCAGTACTTC. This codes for CASSIPGQGYEQYF. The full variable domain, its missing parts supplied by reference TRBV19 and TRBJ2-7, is DGGITQSPKYLFRKEGQNVTLSCEQNLNHDAMYWYRQDPGQGLRLIYYSQIVNDFQKGDIAEGYSVSREKKESFPLTVTSAQKNPTAFYLCASSIPGQGYEQYFGPGTRLTVT.

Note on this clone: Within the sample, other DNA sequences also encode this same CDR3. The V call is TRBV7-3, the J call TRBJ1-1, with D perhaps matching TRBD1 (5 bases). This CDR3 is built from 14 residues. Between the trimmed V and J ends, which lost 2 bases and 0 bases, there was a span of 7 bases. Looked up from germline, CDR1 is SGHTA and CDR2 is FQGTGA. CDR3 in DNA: TGTGCCAGCAGCTTAGGGGCGATGAACACTGAAGCTTTCTTT. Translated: CASSLGAMNTEAFF.